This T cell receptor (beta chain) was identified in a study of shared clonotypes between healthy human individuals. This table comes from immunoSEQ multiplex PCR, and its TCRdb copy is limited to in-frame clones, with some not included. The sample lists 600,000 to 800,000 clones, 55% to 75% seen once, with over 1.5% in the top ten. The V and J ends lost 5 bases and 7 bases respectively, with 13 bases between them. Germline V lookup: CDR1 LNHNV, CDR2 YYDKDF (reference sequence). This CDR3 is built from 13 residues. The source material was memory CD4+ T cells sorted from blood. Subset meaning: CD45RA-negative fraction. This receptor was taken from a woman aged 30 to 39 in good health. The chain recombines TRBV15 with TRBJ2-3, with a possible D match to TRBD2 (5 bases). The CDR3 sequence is CATSVRPGNTQYF. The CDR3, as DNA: TGTGCCACCAGCGTTCGCCCGGGGAATACGCAGTATTTT.